This T cell receptor beta chain emerged from a study of OX40 agonist ivuxolimab in advanced cancers. In the study overall: Patients in dose escalation had liver, melanoma, kidney or head and neck cancers.

The timepoints at which blood was sampled were baseline, cycle 4 day 1, and cycle 7 day 1. In germline, CDR1 is MNHEY, CDR2 SMNVEV (reference sequence). Trimming removed 0 bases from V and 5 bases from J; junction bases left unmatched: 7. The CDR3 totals 16 residues. Clones were sequenced by immunoSEQ multiplex PCR, and TCRdb holds only the in-frame ones, with some missing. The sample contains tens of thousands of clones, almost 90% of which appear only once. Sequenced material: CD4+ or CD8+ T cells sorted from blood, taken in a trial of the OX40 agonist ivuxolimab. The TCR sequence derives from an adult with an advanced solid tumor such as melanoma, head and neck, liver or kidney cancer. The chain recombines TRBV27 with TRBJ1-1, with 9 bases fitting TRBD1. The CDR3 coding sequence is TGTGCCAGCAGTTTATCGTTGGGACAGGGAGAGACTGAAGCTTTCTTT. It specifies CASSLSLGQGETEAFF.